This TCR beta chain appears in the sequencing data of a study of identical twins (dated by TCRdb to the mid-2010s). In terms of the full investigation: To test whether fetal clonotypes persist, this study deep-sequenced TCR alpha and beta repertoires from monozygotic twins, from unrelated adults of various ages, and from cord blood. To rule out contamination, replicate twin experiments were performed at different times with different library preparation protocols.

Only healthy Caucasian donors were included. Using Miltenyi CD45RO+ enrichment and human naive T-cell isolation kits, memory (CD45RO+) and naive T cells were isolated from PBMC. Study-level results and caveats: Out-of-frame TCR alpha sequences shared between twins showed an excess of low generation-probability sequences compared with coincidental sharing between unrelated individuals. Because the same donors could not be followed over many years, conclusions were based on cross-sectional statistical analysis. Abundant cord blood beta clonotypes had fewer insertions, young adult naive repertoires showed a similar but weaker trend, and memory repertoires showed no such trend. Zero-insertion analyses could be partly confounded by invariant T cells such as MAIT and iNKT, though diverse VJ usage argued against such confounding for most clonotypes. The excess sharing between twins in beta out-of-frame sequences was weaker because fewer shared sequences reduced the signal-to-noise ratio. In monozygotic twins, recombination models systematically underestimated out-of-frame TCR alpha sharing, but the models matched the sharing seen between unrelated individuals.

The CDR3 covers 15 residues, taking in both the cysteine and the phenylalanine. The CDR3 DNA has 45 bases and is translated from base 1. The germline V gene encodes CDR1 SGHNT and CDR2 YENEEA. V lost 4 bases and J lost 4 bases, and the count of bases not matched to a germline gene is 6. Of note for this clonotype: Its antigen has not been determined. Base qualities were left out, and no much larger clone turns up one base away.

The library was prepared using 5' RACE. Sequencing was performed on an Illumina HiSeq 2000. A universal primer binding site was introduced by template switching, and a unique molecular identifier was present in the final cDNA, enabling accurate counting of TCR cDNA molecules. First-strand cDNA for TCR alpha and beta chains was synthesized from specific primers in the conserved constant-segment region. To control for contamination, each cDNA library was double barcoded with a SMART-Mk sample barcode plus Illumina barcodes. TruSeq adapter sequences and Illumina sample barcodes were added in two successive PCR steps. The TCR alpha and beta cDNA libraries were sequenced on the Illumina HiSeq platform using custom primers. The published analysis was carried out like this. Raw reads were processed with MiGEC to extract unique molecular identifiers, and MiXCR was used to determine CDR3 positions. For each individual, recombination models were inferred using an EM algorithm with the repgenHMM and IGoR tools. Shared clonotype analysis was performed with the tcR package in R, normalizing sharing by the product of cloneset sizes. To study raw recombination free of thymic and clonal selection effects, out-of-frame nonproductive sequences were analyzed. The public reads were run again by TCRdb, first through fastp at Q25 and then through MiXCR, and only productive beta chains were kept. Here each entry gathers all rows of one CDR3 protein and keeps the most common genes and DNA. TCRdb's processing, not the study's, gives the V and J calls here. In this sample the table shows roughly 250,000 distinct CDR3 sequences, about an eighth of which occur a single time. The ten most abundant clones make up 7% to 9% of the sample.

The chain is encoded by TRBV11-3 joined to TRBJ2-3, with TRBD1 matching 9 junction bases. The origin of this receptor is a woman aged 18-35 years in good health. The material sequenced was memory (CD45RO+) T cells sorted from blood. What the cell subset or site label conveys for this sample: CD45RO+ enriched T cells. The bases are TGTGCCAGCAGCTCTCCAGGACAGGGGTCAGATACGCAGTATTTT. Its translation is CASSSPGQGSDTQYF.